This TCR beta chain was observed in a study of blood T cell repertoires in COVID-19. Across the whole study: Sample material is recorded as cDNA or gDNA derived from T cells, B-cell-depleted T cells, or PBMCs.

Germline V gene lookup returns CDR1 SGHTA and CDR2 FQGNSA. This CDR3 contains 15 residues. V trimming: 1 base; J trimming: 15 bases; junction bases outside the gene matches: 9. The repertoire was sequenced with immunoSEQ multiplex PCR; TCRdb's copy has only in-frame clones and lacks some. The sample lists roughly 340,000 clones, 87% occurring once. Material for sequencing was peripheral blood. The sequence came from a woman between 45 and 65 years old with COVID-19, enrolled during active disease. This sequence joins TRBV7-2 and TRBJ2-1; TRBD2 aligns across 13 bases. The CDR3 nucleotides are TGTGCCAGCAGCTTAGGACTAGCGGGAGGAGGCGCGGCGTTCTTC. Protein: CASSLGLAGGGAAFF.